This T cell receptor beta chain was retrieved from a study of T cells and copy number aberrations in small-cell lung cancer. There are 13 residues in the CDR3. Trimming shortened V by 0 bases and J by 0 bases, and 0 bases separated the two germline ends. Per the germline V gene, CDR1 is SEHNR and CDR2 is FQNEAQ (reference sequence). This clone was observed a few times. Here immunoSEQ multiplex PCR was the method, and the copy in TCRdb shows in-frame clones only, minus some. The sample has about 2,700 clones, under 80% seen once; the top ten hold about 9.6%. All donors had upfront surgery without preoperative chemotherapy, radiotherapy or any immunotherapy.

The receptor was derived from a man in his 60s with small cell lung cancer. The J gene is TRBJ1-5, the V gene TRBV7-9; D remains ambiguous. The sequenced sample was normal tissue next to the tumor. DNA of the CDR3: TGTGCCAGCAGCTTAGCTAGCAATCAGCCCCAGCATTTT. It translates to CASSLASNQPQHF.